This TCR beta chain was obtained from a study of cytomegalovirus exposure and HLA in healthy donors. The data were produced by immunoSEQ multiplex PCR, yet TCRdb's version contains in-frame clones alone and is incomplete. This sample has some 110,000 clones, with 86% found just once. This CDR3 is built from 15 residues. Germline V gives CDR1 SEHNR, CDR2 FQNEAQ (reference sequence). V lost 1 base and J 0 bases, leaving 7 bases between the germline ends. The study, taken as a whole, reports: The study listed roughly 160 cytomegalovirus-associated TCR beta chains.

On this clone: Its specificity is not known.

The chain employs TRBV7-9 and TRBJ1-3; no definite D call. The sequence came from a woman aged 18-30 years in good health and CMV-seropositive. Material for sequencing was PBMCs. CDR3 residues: CASSLDGNSGNTIYF. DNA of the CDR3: TGTGCCAGCAGCTTAGATGGCAACTCTGGAAACACCATATATTTT.